This TCR beta chain was captured in a study of molecular identifiers for immune sequencing clone quantification. The CDR3 contains 13 residues. In germline, CDR1 is SEHNR, CDR2 FQNEAQ (reference sequence). In this sample, this clonotype turned up once. A much larger clone is a single base away; this may be a read error. Previously described methods and listed TCR primers produced bulk TCR libraries. TCRdb redid the calling of the PCR reads with MiXCR, one entry per CDR3 protein. The repertoire includes a few hundred thousand distinct CDR3 sequences, about 23% of them detected once, and about 0.7% sits in the top ten.

The sequence derives from a human donor in good health. Some libraries in this study had Jurkat cell RNA spiked in. The chain employs TRBV7-9 and TRBJ1-5; D gene ambiguous. Sequencing used naive CD8+ T cells from blood, with Jurkat cell RNA spiked in. As for subset: FACS-sorted CD8+CD4-CCR7+CD45RA+ naive T cells. For the CDR3, the DNA is TGTGCCGGCAGCTCCTACAGCGATCAGCCCCAGCATTTT. This sequence encodes CAGSSYSDQPQHF.